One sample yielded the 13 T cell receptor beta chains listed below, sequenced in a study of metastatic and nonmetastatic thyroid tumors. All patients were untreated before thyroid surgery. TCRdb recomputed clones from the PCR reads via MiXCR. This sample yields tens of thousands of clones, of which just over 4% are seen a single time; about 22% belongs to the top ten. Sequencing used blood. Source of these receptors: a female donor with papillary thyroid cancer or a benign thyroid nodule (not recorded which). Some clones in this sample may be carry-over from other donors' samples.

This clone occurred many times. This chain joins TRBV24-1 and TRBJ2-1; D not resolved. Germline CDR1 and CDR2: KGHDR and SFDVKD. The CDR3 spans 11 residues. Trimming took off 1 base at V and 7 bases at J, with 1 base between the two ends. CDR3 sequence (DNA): TGTGCCACCAGTGATTTTAATGAGCAGTTCTTC. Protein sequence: CATSDFNEQFF.

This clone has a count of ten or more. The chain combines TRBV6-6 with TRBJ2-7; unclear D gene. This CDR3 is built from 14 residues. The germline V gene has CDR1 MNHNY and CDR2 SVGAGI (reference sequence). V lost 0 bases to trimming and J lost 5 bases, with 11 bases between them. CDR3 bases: TGTGCCAGCAGTTACTCGGGAACAGTCCACGAGCAGTACTTC. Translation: CASSYSGTVHEQYF.

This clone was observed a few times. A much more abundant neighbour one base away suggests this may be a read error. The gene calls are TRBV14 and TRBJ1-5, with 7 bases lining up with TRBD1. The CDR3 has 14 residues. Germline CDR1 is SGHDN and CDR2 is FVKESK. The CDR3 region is CASSQGQGNHPQHF. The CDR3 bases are TGTGCCAGCAGCCAAGGACAGGGCAATCATCCCCAGCATTTT.

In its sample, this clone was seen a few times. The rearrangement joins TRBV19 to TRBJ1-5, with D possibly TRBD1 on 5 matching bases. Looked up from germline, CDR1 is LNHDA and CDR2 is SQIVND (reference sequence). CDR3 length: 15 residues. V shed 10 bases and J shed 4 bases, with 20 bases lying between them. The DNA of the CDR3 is TGTGCCAATAGAACGGGGCAGGGAGTGAATCAGCCCCAGCATTTT. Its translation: CANRTGQGVNQPQHF.

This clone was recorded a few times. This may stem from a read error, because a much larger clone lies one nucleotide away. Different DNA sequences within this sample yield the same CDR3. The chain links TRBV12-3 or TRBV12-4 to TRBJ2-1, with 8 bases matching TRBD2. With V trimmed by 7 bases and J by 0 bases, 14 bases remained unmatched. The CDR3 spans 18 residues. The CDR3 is CASTIGTSGLSSYNEQFF. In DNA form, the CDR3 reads TGTGCCAGCACCATTGGTACTAGCGGCCTGAGCTCCTACAATGAGCAGTTCTTC.

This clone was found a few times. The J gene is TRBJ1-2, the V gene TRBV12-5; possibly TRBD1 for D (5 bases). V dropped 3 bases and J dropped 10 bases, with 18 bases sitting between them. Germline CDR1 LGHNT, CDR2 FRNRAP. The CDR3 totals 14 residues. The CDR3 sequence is CASGLLRTWHVYTF. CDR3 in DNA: TGTGCTAGTGGTTTACTCAGGACATGGCACGTCTACACCTTC.

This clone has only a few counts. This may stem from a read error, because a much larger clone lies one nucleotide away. The CDR3 DNA follows: TGTGCCAGCAGCTTAGCAGTGGTGGACGCTGGCTACACCTTC. Its protein is CASSLAVVDAGYTF. J is TRBJ1-2 and V is TRBV7-3; D is unresolved. The CDR3 extends over 14 amino acids. V was shortened by 2 bases and J by 7 bases, with 14 bases between the two germline ends. Germline values: CDR1 SGHTA, CDR2 FQGTGA.

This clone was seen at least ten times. CDR3 sequence reads: CASSPHRYEQYF. CDR3 sequence (DNA): TGTGCCAGCAGCCCCCACAGATACGAGCAGTACTTC. The rearrangement uses TRBV7-9 and TRBJ2-7; D is ambiguous. The CDR3 runs to 12 residues. The V end was cut by 5 bases, the J end by 4 bases, with 9 bases between. Germline CDR1 and CDR2: SEHNR and FQNEAQ (reference sequence).

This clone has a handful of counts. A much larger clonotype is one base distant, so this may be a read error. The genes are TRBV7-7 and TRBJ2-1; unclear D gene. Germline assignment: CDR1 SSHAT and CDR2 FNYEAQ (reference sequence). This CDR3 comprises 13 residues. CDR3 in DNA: TGTGCTAGCAGCTCCGCGGTGGACAATGAGCAGTTCTTC. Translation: CASSSAVDNEQFF.

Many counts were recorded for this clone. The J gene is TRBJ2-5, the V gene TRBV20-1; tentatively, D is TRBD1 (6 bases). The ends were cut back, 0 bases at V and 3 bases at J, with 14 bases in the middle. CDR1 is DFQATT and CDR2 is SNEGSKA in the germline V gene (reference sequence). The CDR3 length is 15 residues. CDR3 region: CSARDHRAGKETQYF. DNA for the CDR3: TGCAGTGCTAGAGATCACAGGGCCGGAAAAGAGACCCAGTACTTC.

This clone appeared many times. In nucleotides, the CDR3 is TGTGCCAGCAGTAGTCCTGGGATCGAGCAGTTCTTC. It yields the protein CASSSPGIEQFF. This sequence joins TRBV28 and TRBJ2-1; D unresolved. CDR3 length: 12 residues. CDR1 MDHEN and CDR2 SYDVKM come from the germline V gene. Trimming shortened V by 5 bases and J by 10 bases, and 12 bases separated the two germline ends. The entire variable domain, with the rest obtained from reference TRBV28 and TRBJ2-1, is as follows: DVKVTQSSRYLVKRTGEKVFLECVQDMDHENMFWYRQDPGLGLRLIYFSYDVKMKEKGDIPEGYSVSREKKERFSLILESASTNQTSMYLCASSSPGIEQFFGPGTRLTVL.

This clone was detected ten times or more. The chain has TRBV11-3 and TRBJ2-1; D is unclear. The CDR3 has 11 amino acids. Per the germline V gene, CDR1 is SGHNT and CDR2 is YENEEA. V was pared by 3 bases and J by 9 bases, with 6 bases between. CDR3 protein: CASSFQVEQFF. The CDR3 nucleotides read TGTGCCAGCAGCTTCCAGGTTGAGCAGTTCTTC.

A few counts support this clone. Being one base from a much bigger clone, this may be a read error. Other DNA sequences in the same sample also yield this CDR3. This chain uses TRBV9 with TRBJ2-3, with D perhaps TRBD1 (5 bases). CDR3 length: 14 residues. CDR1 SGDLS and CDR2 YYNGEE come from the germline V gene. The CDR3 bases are TGTGCCAGCAGCTCAGGGATGGGCACAGATACACAGTATTTT. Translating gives CASSSGMGTDTQYF.